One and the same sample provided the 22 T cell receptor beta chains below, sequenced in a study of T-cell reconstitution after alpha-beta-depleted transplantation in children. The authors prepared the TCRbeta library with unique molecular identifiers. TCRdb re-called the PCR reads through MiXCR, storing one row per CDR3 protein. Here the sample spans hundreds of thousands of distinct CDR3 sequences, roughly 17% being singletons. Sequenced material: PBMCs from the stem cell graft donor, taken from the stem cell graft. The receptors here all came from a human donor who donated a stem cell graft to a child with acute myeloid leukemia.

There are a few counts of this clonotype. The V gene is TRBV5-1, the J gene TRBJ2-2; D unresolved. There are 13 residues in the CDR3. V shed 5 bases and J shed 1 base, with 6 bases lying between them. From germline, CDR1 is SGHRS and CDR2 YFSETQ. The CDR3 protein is CASRLGNTGELFF. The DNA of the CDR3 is TGCGCCAGCAGGTTAGGGAACACCGGGGAGCTGTTTTTT.

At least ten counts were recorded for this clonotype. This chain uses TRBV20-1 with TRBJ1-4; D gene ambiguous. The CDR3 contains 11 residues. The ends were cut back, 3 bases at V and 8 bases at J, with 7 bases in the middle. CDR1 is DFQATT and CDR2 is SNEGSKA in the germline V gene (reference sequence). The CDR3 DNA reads TGCAGTGCTAGTGATAACGAAAAACTGTTTTTT. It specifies CSASDNEKLFF.

The CDR3 sequence: CASSAPGLAVGSSSYNEQFF. In nucleotides, the CDR3 is TGTGCCAGCAGTGCTCCGGGACTAGCGGTCGGTTCGAGCTCCTACAATGAGCAGTTCTTC. The chain has TRBV25-1 and TRBJ2-1; 11 positions agree with TRBD2. J was trimmed by 0 bases and V by 4 bases; bases with no gene match: 14. The CDR3 contains 20 residues. The germline V gene encodes CDR1 MGHDK and CDR2 SYGVNS.

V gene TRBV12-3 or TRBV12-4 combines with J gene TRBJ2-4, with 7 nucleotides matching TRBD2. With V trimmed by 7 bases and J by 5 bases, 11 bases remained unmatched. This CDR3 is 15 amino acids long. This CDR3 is CASTPSRGFQNIQYF. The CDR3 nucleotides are TGTGCCAGCACCCCTTCGCGGGGGTTTCAAAACATTCAGTACTTC.

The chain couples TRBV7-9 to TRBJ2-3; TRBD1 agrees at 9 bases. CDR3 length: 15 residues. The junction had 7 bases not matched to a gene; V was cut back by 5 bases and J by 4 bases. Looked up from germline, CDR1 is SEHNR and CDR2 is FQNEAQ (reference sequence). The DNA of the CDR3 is TGTGCCAGCAGCCCCCCGGGACAGGGTTCAGATACGCAGTATTTT. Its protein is CASSPPGQGSDTQYF.

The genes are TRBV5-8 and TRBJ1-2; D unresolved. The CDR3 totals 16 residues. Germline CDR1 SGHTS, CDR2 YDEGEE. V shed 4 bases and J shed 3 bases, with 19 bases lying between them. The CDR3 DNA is TGTGCCAGCAGCGCCGAATCAAGAAGGAACCACTATGGCTACACCTTC. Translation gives CASSAESRRNHYGYTF.

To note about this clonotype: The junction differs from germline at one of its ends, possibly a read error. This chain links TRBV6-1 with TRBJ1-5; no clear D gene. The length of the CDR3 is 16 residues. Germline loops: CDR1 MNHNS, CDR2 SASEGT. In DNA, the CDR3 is TGTGCCAGCAGCGAAGCAACCGGGATTAGCAATCAGCCCCAGCATTTT. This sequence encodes CASSEATGISNQPQHF.

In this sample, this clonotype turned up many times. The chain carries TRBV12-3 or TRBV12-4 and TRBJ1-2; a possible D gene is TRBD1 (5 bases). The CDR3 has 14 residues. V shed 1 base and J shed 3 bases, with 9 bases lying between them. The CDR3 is CASSLGGGDYGYTF. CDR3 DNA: TGTGCCAGCAGTTTAGGGGGGGGTGACTATGGCTACACCTTC.

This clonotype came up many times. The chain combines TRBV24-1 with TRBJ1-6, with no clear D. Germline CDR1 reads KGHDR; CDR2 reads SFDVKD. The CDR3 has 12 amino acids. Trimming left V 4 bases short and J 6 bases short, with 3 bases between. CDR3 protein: CATSEGNSPLHF. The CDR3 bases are TGTGCCACCAGTGAGGGTAATTCACCCCTCCACTTT.

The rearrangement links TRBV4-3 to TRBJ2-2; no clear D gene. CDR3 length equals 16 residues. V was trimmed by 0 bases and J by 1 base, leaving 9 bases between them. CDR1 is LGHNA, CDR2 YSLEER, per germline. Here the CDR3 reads CASSQDSELNTGELFF. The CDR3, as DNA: TGCGCCAGCAGCCAAGATTCGGAACTGAACACCGGGGAGCTGTTTTTT.

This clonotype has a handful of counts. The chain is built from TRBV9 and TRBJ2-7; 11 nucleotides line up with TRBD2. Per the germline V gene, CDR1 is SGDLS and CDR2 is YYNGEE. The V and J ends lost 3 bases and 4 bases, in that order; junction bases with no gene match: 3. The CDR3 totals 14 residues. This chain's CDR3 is CASSASGGSYEQYF. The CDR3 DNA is TGTGCCAGCAGCGCTAGCGGGGGGAGTTACGAGCAGTACTTC.

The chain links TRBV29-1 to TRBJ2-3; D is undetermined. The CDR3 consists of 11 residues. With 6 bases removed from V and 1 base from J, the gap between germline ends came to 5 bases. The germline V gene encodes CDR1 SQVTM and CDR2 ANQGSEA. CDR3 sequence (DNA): TGCAGCGTCGCGGGCACAGATACGCAGTATTTT. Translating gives CSVAGTDTQYF.

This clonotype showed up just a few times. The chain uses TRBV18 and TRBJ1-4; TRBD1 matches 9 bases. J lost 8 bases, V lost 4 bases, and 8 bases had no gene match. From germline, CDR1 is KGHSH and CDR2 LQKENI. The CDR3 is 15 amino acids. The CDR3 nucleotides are TGTGCCAGCTCACTAACCGGGACAGGGACCGAAAAACTGTTTTTT. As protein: CASSLTGTGTEKLFF.

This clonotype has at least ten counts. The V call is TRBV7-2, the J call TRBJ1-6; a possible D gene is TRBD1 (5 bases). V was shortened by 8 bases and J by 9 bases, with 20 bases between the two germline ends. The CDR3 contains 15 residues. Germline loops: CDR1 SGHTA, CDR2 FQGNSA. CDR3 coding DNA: TGTGCCAGCGGGCTGGGACGAGTTGGCGGTTCACCCCTCCACTTT. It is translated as CASGLGRVGGSPLHF. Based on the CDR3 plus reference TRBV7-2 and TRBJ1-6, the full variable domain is GAGVSQSPSNKVTEKGKDVELRCDPISGHTALYWYRQSLGQGLEFLIYFQGNSAPDKSGLPSDRFSAERTGGSVSTLTIQRTQQEDSAVYLCASGLGRVGGSPLHFGNGTRLTVT.

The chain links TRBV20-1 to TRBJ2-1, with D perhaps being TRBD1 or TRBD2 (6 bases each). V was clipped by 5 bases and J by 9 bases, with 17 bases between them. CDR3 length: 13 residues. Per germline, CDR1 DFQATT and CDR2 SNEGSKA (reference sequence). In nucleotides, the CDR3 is TGCAGTGCTGAGGCTTTGGGGGGCGGTGAGCAGTTCTTC. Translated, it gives CSAEALGGGEQFF.

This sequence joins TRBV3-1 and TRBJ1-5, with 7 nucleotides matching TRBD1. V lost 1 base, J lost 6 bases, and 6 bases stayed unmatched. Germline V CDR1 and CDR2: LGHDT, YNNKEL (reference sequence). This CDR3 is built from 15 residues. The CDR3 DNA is TGTGCCAGCAGCCAAGGAACAGGGGTGCGTCAGCCCCAGCATTTT. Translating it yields CASSQGTGVRQPQHF.

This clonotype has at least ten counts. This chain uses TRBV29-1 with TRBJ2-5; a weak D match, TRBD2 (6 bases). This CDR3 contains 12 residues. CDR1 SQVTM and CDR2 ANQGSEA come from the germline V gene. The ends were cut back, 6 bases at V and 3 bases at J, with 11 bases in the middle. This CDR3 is CSVGGTEETQYF. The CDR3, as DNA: TGCAGCGTAGGCGGGACCGAAGAGACCCAGTACTTC. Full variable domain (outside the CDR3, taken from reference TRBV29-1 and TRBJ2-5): SAVISQKPSRDICQRGTSLTIQCQVDSQVTMMFWYRQQPGQSLTLIATANQGSEATYESGFVIDKFPISRPNLTFSTLTVSNMSPEDSSIYLCSVGGTEETQYFGPGTRLLVL.

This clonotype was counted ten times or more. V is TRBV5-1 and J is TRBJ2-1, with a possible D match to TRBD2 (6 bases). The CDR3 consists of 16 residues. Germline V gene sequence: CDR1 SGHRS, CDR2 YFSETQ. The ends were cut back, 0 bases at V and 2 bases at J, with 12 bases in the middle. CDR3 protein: CASSLGPGETYNEQFF. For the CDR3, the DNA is TGCGCCAGCAGCTTGGGTCCGGGGGAGACCTACAATGAGCAGTTCTTC. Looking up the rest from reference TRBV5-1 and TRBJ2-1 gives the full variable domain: KAGVTQTPRYLIKTRGQQVTLSCSPISGHRSVSWYQQTPGQGLQFLFEYFSETQRNKGNFPGRFSGRQFSNSRSEMNVSTLELGDSALYLCASSLGPGETYNEQFFGPGTRLTVL.

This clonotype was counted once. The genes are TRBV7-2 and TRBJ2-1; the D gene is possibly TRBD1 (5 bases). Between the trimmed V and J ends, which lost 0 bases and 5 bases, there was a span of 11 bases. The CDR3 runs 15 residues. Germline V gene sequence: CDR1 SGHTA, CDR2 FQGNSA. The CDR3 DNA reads TGTGCCAGCAGCTTAGCAAGGACATACAACAATGAGCAGTTCTTC. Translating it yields CASSLARTYNNEQFF.

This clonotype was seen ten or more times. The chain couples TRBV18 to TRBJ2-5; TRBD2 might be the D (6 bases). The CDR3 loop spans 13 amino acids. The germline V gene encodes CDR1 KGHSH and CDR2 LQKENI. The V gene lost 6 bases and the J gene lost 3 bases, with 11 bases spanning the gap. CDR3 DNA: TGTGCCAGCTCGCGGGACCCCGAAGAGACCCAGTACTTC. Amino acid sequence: CASSRDPEETQYF. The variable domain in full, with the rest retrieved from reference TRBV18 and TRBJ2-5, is NAGVMQNPRHLVRRRGQEARLRCSPMKGHSHVYWYRQLPEEGLKFMVYLQKENIIDESGMPKERFSAEFPKEGPSILRIQQVVRGDSAAYFCASSRDPEETQYFGPGTRLLVL.

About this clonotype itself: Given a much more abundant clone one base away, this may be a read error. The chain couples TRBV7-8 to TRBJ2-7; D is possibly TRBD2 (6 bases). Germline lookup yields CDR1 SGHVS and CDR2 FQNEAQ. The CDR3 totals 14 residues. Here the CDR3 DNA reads TGTGCCAGCAGCTTAGACCGGGACTCCTTCGAGCAGTACGTC. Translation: CASSLDRDSFEQYV.

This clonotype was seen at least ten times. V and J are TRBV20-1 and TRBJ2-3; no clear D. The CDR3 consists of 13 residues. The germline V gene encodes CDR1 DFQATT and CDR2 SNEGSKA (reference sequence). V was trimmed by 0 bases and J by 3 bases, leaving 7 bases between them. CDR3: CSARDLQTDTQYF. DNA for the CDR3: TGCAGTGCTAGAGATCTCCAGACAGATACGCAGTATTTT.